This T cell receptor (beta chain) was profiled in a study of neurological immune-mediated disorders. Overall study results and limits: CDR3 amino acid sequences found in expanded clones were never shared across subjects, suggesting private repertoires in all groups. The most TCR clonal expansion was seen in HTLV-1-associated myelopathy, whereas the least was seen in multiple sclerosis, below the level in healthy controls.

Stated time point: technical triplicate 2. Trimming removed 0 bases at V and 0 bases at J, with 10 bases between. CDR1 and CDR2 from the germline V gene are SGHRS and YFSETQ. The CDR3 has 15 residues. 5'RACE with 10-nucleotide random UMIs generated the cDNA. TCRdb ran MiXCR on the 5' RACE reads and lists one entry per CDR3 protein. There are tens of thousands of distinct CDR3 sequences in the sample; less than 25% occur only once, and less than 6% lies in the top ten. In its sample, this clonotype was seen many times. Its target is not known. The TCR comes from a man in his 60s with HTLV-1-associated myelopathy (HAM/TSP). The V call is TRBV5-1, the J call TRBJ2-7; possible D gene TRBD1, 6 bases. Sequencing was done on a sample of PBMCs. CDR3 nucleotide sequence: TGCGCCAGCAGCTTGGATGGGGGCCTCTCCTACGAGCAGTACTTC. It encodes CASSLDGGLSYEQYF.